The 31 T cell receptor beta chains presented below share a single source sample, sequenced in a study of T cells after yellow fever vaccination. TCRdb used MiXCR to reprocess the 5' RACE reads, holding one entry per CDR3 protein. The table records 120,000 or so distinct CDR3 sequences, about 15% of them present only once. The sample consisted of CD8+ T cells sorted from PBMCs, taken 5 days after the yellow fever booster vaccination. These receptors were collected from a young man who received the YFV17D yellow fever vaccine.

This clonotype turned up a few times. V gene TRBV12-3 or TRBV12-4 combines with J gene TRBJ2-5; 12 nucleotides line up with TRBD1. The CDR3 has 15 residues. The trim removed 3 bases at V and 7 bases at J, leaving 6 bases unmatched. CDR3 in DNA: TGTGCCAGCAGTTTTGGGACAGGGGGCTCCGGGACCCAGTACTTC. Translation gives CASSFGTGGSGTQYF.

The chain links TRBV6-2 or TRBV6-3 to TRBJ2-1, with 10 positions matching TRBD1. Trimming removed 4 bases from V and 6 bases from J; junction bases left unmatched: 9. This CDR3 contains 16 residues. Germline V gene lookup returns CDR1 MNHEY and CDR2 SVGEGT. DNA for the CDR3: TGTGCCAGCAGTTCCTTCCGGGACAGGGGACTCAATGAGCAGTTCTTC. This gives the protein CASSSFRDRGLNEQFF.

A few counts support this clonotype. The chain carries TRBV5-1 and TRBJ2-5, with no clear D. The V gene lost 5 bases and the J gene lost 2 bases, with 13 bases spanning the gap. Germline loops: CDR1 SGHRS, CDR2 YFSETQ. CDR3 size: 14 residues. CDR3 DNA: TGCGCCAGCAGTTATCGGGTACCTCAAGAGACCCAGTACTTC. It codes for CASSYRVPQETQYF.

This clonotype was observed a few times. The chain links TRBV7-2 to TRBJ2-4; tentatively, D is TRBD1 or TRBD2 (5 bases each). The CDR3 is made up of 17 amino acids. Trimming pared 5 bases from V and 1 base from J, leaving 18 bases between. Germline V CDR1 and CDR2: SGHTA, FQGNSA. The CDR3 spells CASSPGKPTGAKNIQYF. CDR3 nucleotides: TGTGCCAGCAGCCCAGGGAAGCCCACGGGGGCCAAAAACATTCAGTACTTC.

This clonotype has at least ten counts. This sequence joins TRBV7-8 and TRBJ2-2, with D unresolved. CDR1 and CDR2 from the germline V gene are SGHVS and FQNEAQ. Trimming removed 6 bases at V and 0 bases at J, with 5 bases between. The CDR3 extends over 13 amino acids. CDR3: CASRNTNTGELFF. CDR3 nucleotide sequence: TGTGCCAGCAGGAACACGAACACCGGGGAGCTGTTTTTT.

V and J are TRBV6-6 and TRBJ2-2; D may be TRBD1 (5 bases). Germline V gives CDR1 MNHNY, CDR2 SVGAGI (reference sequence). V was shortened by 2 bases and J by 4 bases, with 8 bases between the two germline ends. The length of the CDR3 is 14 residues. CDR3 coding DNA: TGTGCCAGCAGTTACGGGGCAATCACCGGGGAGCTGTTTTTT. As protein: CASSYGAITGELFF.

The chain uses TRBV15 and TRBJ2-4; D is uncertain. V lost 5 bases, J lost 8 bases, and 19 bases lay in between. This CDR3 contains 15 residues. The germline CDR1 and CDR2 sequences are LNHNV and YYDKDF (reference sequence). For the CDR3, the DNA is TGTGCCACCAGCGTCCAGAGAACCGACGTGGACATTCAGTACTTC. Translated, it gives CATSVQRTDVDIQYF.

The rearrangement uses TRBV6-2 or TRBV6-3 and TRBJ1-2; D is undetermined. Germline V gene data show CDR1 as MNHEY and CDR2 as SVGEGT. The germline V and J ends were trimmed by 7 bases and 1 base, with 16 bases remaining between them. This CDR3 region has 15 residues. Here the CDR3 reads CASTWTGEDNYGYTF. DNA of the CDR3: TGTGCCAGCACCTGGACCGGAGAAGATAACTATGGCTACACCTTC.

This clonotype occurred a few times. The V call is TRBV12-3 or TRBV12-4, the J call TRBJ1-5; 7 nucleotides align to TRBD1. V gave up 6 bases and J gave up 2 bases; unmatched junction bases: 4. The length of the CDR3 is 14 residues. This CDR3 is CASRRTGRNQPQHF. The CDR3, as DNA: TGTGCCAGCAGGCGGACAGGTCGCAATCAGCCCCAGCATTTT.

The V and J genes are TRBV7-2 and TRBJ1-5; D may be TRBD1 (5 bases). With 2 bases removed from V and 5 bases from J, the gap between germline ends came to 13 bases. Germline V gene lookup returns CDR1 SGHTA and CDR2 FQGNSA. There are 15 residues in the CDR3. The CDR3 DNA is TGTGCCAGCAGCTTAATGGGCGGGACGGATCAGCCCCAGCATTTT. It specifies CASSLMGGTDQPQHF.

This chain connects TRBV2 to TRBJ2-1; D is perhaps TRBD1 (6 bases). V lost 7 bases and J lost 0, with 16 bases in between. This CDR3 region has 16 residues. Germline V gives CDR1 SNHLY, CDR2 FYNNEI. The CDR3 loop is CASKRTALVSYNEQFF. CDR3 sequence (DNA): TGTGCCAGCAAACGGACAGCCCTAGTCTCCTACAATGAGCAGTTCTTC.

There are a few counts of this clonotype. DNA of the CDR3: TGCAGCGTTGAGGGTTTTACGGAGCCCCTCCACCAAGAGACCCAGTACTTC. It translates to CSVEGFTEPLHQETQYF. This sequence joins TRBV29-1 and TRBJ2-5; no reliable D call. The CDR3 has 17 amino acids. From germline, CDR1 is SQVTM and CDR2 ANQGSEA. Trimming shortened V by 3 bases and J by 0 bases, and 20 bases separated the two germline ends.

The chain employs TRBV7-3 and TRBJ2-3; 8 nucleotides match TRBD2. The germline V gene has CDR1 SGHTA and CDR2 FQGTGA. Losses at the gene ends were 5 bases for V and 4 bases for J; bases not matched to a gene: 5. The CDR3 spans 14 residues. For the CDR3, the DNA is TGTGCCAGCAGCCCGGTCGGGGGGGCAGATACGCAGTATTTT. Residues: CASSPVGGADTQYF.

The V gene is TRBV11-2, the J gene TRBJ1-1; D remains ambiguous. V was clipped by 1 base and J by 7 bases, with 13 bases between them. The CDR3 has 14 amino acids. Germline V gene sequence: CDR1 SGHAT, CDR2 FQNNGV. The CDR3 loop reads CASSLVVTGLEAFF. For the CDR3, the DNA is TGTGCCAGCAGCTTAGTGGTAACCGGGCTTGAAGCTTTCTTT.

The V and J genes are TRBV7-2 and TRBJ1-1; no definite D call. Trimming stripped 1 base from V and 1 base from J, with 13 bases between. The CDR3 is 16 amino acids. The germline V gene has CDR1 SGHTA and CDR2 FQGNSA. In DNA form, the CDR3 reads TGTGCCAGCAGCTTAGGGCGGAACTACCCGAACACTGAAGCTTTCTTT. It specifies CASSLGRNYPNTEAFF.

The chain links TRBV7-9 to TRBJ2-3; D not certain. The length of the CDR3 is 15 residues. Deletions cut 5 bases from V and 2 bases from J, with 14 bases between. Germline V gene lookup returns CDR1 SEHNR and CDR2 FQNEAQ (reference sequence). The CDR3 region has the DNA TGTGCCAGCAGCCCACCGGCCCCTGACACAGATACGCAGTATTTT. Translated: CASSPPAPDTDTQYF.

This clonotype was detected ten times or more. CDR3 sequence: CASSQEAPGGPAEQYF. CDR3 nucleotide sequence: TGCGCCAGCAGCCAAGAAGCTCCGGGAGGTCCGGCCGAGCAGTACTTC. This chain uses TRBV4-3 with TRBJ2-7, with 7 bases aligning to TRBD2. The CDR3 runs to 16 residues. The V segment lost 0 bases and the J segment 6 bases; nucleotides outside the gene matches: 11. Germline V gene data show CDR1 as LGHNA and CDR2 as YSLEER.

V is TRBV27 and J is TRBJ2-3, with TRBD1 identical over 9 bases. V was pared by 8 bases and J by 8 bases, with 5 bases of the junction left unmatched. Germline assignment: CDR1 MNHEY and CDR2 SMNVEV (reference sequence). This CDR3 is built from 12 residues. DNA of the CDR3: TGTGCCAGCCGGACAGGGGCAACTACGCAGTATTTT. Its translation: CASRTGATTQYF.

This clonotype was picked up a small number of times. This chain joins TRBV12-3 or TRBV12-4 and TRBJ2-3; possible D gene TRBD2, 5 bases. This CDR3 is built from 13 residues. Trimming cost V 8 bases and J 2 bases, with 11 bases left between them. For the CDR3, the DNA is TGTGCCAGCGCGACGGGGTCCACAGATACGCAGTATTTT. Translating it yields CASATGSTDTQYF.

The chain has TRBV7-8 and TRBJ1-2; D perhaps matches TRBD1 (5 bases). The CDR3 covers 14 residues. Trimming shortened V by 4 bases and J by 6 bases, and 15 bases separated the two germline ends. The germline V gene has CDR1 SGHVS and CDR2 FQNEAQ. The CDR3, as DNA: TGTGCCAGCAGCTCCATGGGGGGATGGGATGGCTACACCTTC. This sequence encodes CASSSMGGWDGYTF.

This clonotype was observed a few times. The chain links TRBV28 to TRBJ2-5, with D perhaps matching TRBD2 (6 bases). Looked up from germline, CDR1 is MDHEN and CDR2 is SYDVKM. This CDR3 has 13 residues. Trimming took off 4 bases at V and 2 bases at J, with 8 bases between the two ends. This chain's CDR3 is CASSSGEQETQYF. For the CDR3, the DNA is TGTGCCAGCAGTTCGGGAGAGCAAGAGACCCAGTACTTC.

The CDR3 coding sequence is TGTGCCAGCAGCCAAGCGGATTTCAGCACAGATACGCAGTATTTT. Translation gives CASSQADFSTDTQYF. The chain couples TRBV4-2 to TRBJ2-3; D is ambiguous. CDR3 length equals 15 residues. V was cut by 1 base and J by 0 bases, with 8 bases left in between. Looked up from germline, CDR1 is LGHNA and CDR2 is YNFKEQ.

V and J are TRBV27 and TRBJ2-3, with D hard to call. The germline V and J ends were trimmed by 1 base and 4 bases, with 6 bases remaining between them. This CDR3 contains 13 residues. The germline V gene has CDR1 MNHEY and CDR2 SMNVEV (reference sequence). CDR3 amino acids: CASSLYWADTQYF. CDR3 bases: TGTGCCAGCAGTTTATATTGGGCAGATACGCAGTATTTT.

This clonotype appeared a few times. The chain uses TRBV7-3 and TRBJ1-1; no clear D gene. Germline values: CDR1 SGHTA, CDR2 FQGTGA. The CDR3 contains 16 residues. Trimming removed 2 bases at V and 1 base at J, with 14 bases between. The CDR3, as DNA: TGTGCCAGCAGCTTAGTAGGGCGGTTCAAGAACACTGAAGCTTTCTTT. Translated, it gives CASSLVGRFKNTEAFF.

V gene TRBV19 combines with J gene TRBJ1-1; possibly TRBD1 for D (5 bases). The CDR3 has 16 residues. V lost 1 base to trimming and J lost 1 base, with 13 bases between them. Germline CDR1 reads LNHDA; CDR2 reads SQIVND (reference sequence). DNA for the CDR3: TGTGCCAGTAGTATAGTTTGGGACGCTAGGAACACTGAAGCTTTCTTT. Residues: CASSIVWDARNTEAFF.

This clonotype showed up just a few times. This chain's CDR3 is CASSVHSTGELFF. The CDR3 coding sequence is TGCGCCAGCAGCGTCCACAGCACCGGGGAGCTGTTTTTT. V gene TRBV5-1 combines with J gene TRBJ2-2; D is unclear. V was trimmed by 4 bases and J by 4 bases, leaving 8 bases between them. The CDR3 spans 13 residues. In germline, CDR1 is SGHRS, CDR2 YFSETQ. The full variable domain, completed using reference TRBV5-1 and TRBJ2-2, is KAGVTQTPRYLIKTRGQQVTLSCSPISGHRSVSWYQQTPGQGLQFLFEYFSETQRNKGNFPGRFSGRQFSNSRSEMNVSTLELGDSALYLCASSVHSTGELFFGEGSRLTVL.

This clonotype was recorded a few times. In DNA, the CDR3 is TGTGCCAGCGGTAGCGGGGGGCCCTACACAGATACGCAGTATTTT. Its translation: CASGSGGPYTDTQYF. This chain uses TRBV7-3 with TRBJ2-3; 10 bases fit TRBD2. CDR3 length: 15 residues. V was pared by 8 bases and J by 2 bases, with 7 bases of the junction left unmatched. Per germline, CDR1 SGHTA and CDR2 FQGTGA.

This chain joins TRBV5-1 and TRBJ2-7, with D possibly being TRBD1 (6 bases). Trimming cost V 3 bases and J 5 bases, with 12 bases left between them. The CDR3 consists of 13 residues. Germline values: CDR1 SGHRS, CDR2 YFSETQ. CDR3 in amino acids: CASSSIRGHEQYV. The CDR3 bases are TGCGCCAGCAGCTCCATCAGGGGCCACGAGCAGTACGTC.

This clonotype was seen a few times. This sequence joins TRBV7-2 and TRBJ2-7; unclear D gene. Germline CDR1 reads SGHTA; CDR2 reads FQGNSA. The CDR3 runs 12 residues. With 5 bases removed from V and 4 bases from J, the gap between germline ends came to 9 bases. CDR3 loop: CASSGNSYEQYV. The CDR3 coding sequence is TGTGCCAGCAGCGGAAACAGTTACGAGCAGTACGTC.

This clonotype was observed a handful of times. The chain carries TRBV2 and TRBJ1-2; TRBD1 agrees at 7 bases. The CDR3 loop spans 14 amino acids. Germline trimming cut 8 bases from V and 0 bases from J; bases unmatched to any gene: 6. CDR1 and CDR2 from the germline V gene are SNHLY and FYNNEI. The DNA for the CDR3 is TGTGCCAGCCGAATGACAGGGACTAACTATGGCTACACCTTC. Residues: CASRMTGTNYGYTF. Drawing the rest from reference TRBV2 and TRBJ1-2, the complete variable domain is EPEVTQTPSHQVTQMGQEVILRCVPISNHLYFYWYRQILGQKVEFLVSFYNNEISEKSEIFDDQFSVERPDGSNFTLKIRSTKLEDSAMYFCASRMTGTNYGYTFGSGTRLTVV.

This clonotype was counted only a few times. The chain combines TRBV5-6 with TRBJ1-1; D is unresolved. The V gene's germline CDR1 is SGHDT and CDR2 YYEEEE. This CDR3 is built from 12 residues. Trimming removed 4 bases from V and 7 bases from J, with 11 bases in between. The CDR3 DNA reads as TGTGCCAGCAGCGTCGGAGAACTTGAAGCTTTCTTT. Encoded protein: CASSVGELEAFF.